This TCR beta chain was captured in a study of blood T cell repertoires in COVID-19. Study-wide context: The study drew acute and convalescent COVID-19 samples from the United States, Italy and Spain. Sources were T cells, B-cell-depleted T cells, or PBMCs; the material itself was cDNA or gDNA.

Original handling: How many nucleated cells were present was estimated from reference gene primer amplification. Using immunoSEQ multiplex PCR, the repertoire was profiled, and TCRdb retains in-frame clones only, with some absent. The D gene and trimming were derived from the DNA, and the V and J assignments and clone size from that table. The sample lists around 180,000 clones, 70% to 90% occurring once. Trimming stripped 3 bases from V and 7 bases from J, with 10 bases between. CDR1 is LNHDA and CDR2 is SQIVND in the germline V gene (reference sequence). This CDR3 comprises 13 residues. Material: peripheral blood. The chain joins TRBV19 to TRBJ2-1; D is undetermined. The TCR originated in a human donor with active or convalescent COVID-19. The donor label of this sample is uncertain. CDR3 residues: CASSINSQNEQFF. The CDR3 region has the DNA TGTGCCAGTAGTATCAACAGCCAAAATGAGCAGTTCTTC.